A single TCR beta chain is shown here with its context. This clone appeared a single time. Its antigen is unknown. No qualities accompany the bases; no much larger clone lies one base away. The CDR3 spans 19 residues, from the cysteine through the phenylalanine. The entry retains the CDR3 DNA only, 57 bases that are in frame from base 1. CDR1 and CDR2 (LGHNA, YSLEER) derive from the germline V gene. Trimming at the junction amounts to 3 bases on V and 8 bases on J, and the germline ends lie 31 bases apart. These data are taken from a study of blood T cell repertoires in COVID-19 (dated by TCRdb to the early 2020s). Regarding the research as a whole: Samples covering the acute and convalescent phases of COVID-19 were provided by collaborators in the United States, Italy and Spain. The material from the prospective study consisted of cDNA or gDNA derived from T cells, B-cell-depleted T cells, or PBMCs. Subjects who had been exposed to COVID-19, were actively infected with it, or had recovered from it provided the deeply sampled blood TCRbeta repertoires that made up the dataset. The repertoires were made available in a free public database intended to serve as a resource for research on the immune response to SARS-CoV-2. The samples were drawn from the first 160 participants of the ongoing ImmuneRACE study and from 1,254 subjects provided by 6 global collaborators. The sample metadata nearly always contained a de-identified subject ID, COVID-19 status, age in years and sex. Where available, HLA class I and class II types were taken from metadata supplied by the sample provider and were not determined by assay-based typing.

The collaborating institutions used their own protocols to collect whole blood in K2EDTA tubes. For TCRbeta analysis, collaborators shipped samples as frozen whole blood, isolated PBMCs, or DNA extracted from either of those sample types. General findings and caveats noted by the study authors: The quantity of clinical and demographic metadata differed by source and by participant and was supplied without curation.

TCRbeta CDR3 regions were amplified from genomic DNA using the immunoSEQ Assay, a bias-controlled multiplex PCR. In the paper's pipeline: The number of nucleated cells in each sample was estimated by amplification of reference gene primers within the assay. Sequence reads were collapsed and filtered to measure the absolute abundance of every unique TCRbeta CDR3 rearrangement. For each sample, productive Simpson clonality was calculated as the square root of Simpson's diversity index over productive rearrangements. TCRdb re-hosts the immuneACCESS table, in-frame sequences only. Its copies lack some clones; in the studies checked, an unresolved V gene accounts for under half of them, and the cause for the rest is not known. The V and J calls and clone size are taken from that table; D and trimming were inferred from the DNA. In all, the sample holds 130,000 to 150,000 clones, and roughly four fifths of those were seen once. The ten largest clonotypes hold roughly 15% of the sample.

The chain joins TRBV4-3 to TRBJ1-2; a weak D assignment points to TRBD1 (6 bases agree). The sample comprised peripheral blood. This receptor was identified in a human donor with acute or convalescent COVID-19. The donor label of this sample is uncertain. The CDR3 protein: CASSQGQGGALTLSWGYTF. The nucleotides read TGCGCCAGCAGCCAGGGTCAAGGGGGGGCTCTTACTCTCTCCTGGGGCTACACCTTC.